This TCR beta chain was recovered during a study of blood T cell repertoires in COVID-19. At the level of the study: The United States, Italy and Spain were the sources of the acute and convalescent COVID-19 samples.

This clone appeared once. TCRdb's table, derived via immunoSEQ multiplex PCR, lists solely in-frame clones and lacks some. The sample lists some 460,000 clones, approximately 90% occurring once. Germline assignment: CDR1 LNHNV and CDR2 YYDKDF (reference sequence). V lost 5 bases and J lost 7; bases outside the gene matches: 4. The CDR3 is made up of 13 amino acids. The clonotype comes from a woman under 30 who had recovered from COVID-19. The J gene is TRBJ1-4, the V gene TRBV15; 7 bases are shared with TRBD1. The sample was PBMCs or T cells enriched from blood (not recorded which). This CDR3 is CATSEGGSEKLFF. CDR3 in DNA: TGTGCCACCAGCGAAGGGGGCAGTGAAAAACTGTTTTTT.